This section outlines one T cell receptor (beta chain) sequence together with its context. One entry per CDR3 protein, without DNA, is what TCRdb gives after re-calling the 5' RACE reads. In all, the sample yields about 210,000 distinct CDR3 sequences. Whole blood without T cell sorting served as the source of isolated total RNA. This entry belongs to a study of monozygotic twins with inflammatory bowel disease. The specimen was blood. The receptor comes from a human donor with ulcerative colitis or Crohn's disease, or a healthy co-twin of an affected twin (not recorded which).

The CDR3: CASSIGNRATTEAFF. The chain employs TRBV19 and TRBJ1-1; TCRdb proposes TRBD1, but this gene call is untestable without DNA. The CDR3 extends over 15 amino acids. In germline, CDR1 is LNHDA, CDR2 SQIVND (reference sequence). The full variable domain, its missing parts supplied by reference TRBV19 and TRBJ1-1, is DGGITQSPKYLFRKEGQNVTLSCEQNLNHDAMYWYRQDPGQGLRLIYYSQIVNDFQKGDIAEGYSVSREKKESFPLTVTSAQKNPTAFYLCASSIGNRATTEAFFGQGTRLTVV.